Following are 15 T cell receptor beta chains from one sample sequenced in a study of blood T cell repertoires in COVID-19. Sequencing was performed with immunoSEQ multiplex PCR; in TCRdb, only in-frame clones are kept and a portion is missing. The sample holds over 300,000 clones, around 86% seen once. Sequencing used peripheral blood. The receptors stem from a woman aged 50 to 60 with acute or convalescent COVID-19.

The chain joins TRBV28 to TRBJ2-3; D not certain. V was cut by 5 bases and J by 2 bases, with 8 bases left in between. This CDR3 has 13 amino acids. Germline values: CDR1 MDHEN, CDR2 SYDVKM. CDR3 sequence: CASSPSPTDTQYF. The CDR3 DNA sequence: TGTGCCAGCAGTCCCTCCCCCACAGATACGCAGTATTTT.

This CDR3 is CSAGQGQETQYF. The CDR3 DNA reads as TGCAGCGCTGGACAGGGACAAGAGACCCAGTACTTC. The V and J genes are TRBV29-1 and TRBJ2-5; 8 bases are a match to TRBD1. Germline values: CDR1 SQVTM, CDR2 ANQGSEA. The CDR3 runs to 12 residues. V trimming: 7 bases; J trimming: 2 bases; junction bases outside the gene matches: 3. The full variable domain, its missing parts supplied by reference TRBV29-1 and TRBJ2-5, is SAVISQKPSRDICQRGTSLTIQCQVDSQVTMMFWYRQQPGQSLTLIATANQGSEATYESGFVIDKFPISRPNLTFSTLTVSNMSPEDSSIYLCSAGQGQETQYFGPGTRLLVL.

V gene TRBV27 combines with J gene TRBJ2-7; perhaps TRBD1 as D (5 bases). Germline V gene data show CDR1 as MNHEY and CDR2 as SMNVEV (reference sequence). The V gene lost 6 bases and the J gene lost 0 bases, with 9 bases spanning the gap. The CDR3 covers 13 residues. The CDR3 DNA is TGTGCCAGCAGGCGTGACAGCTCCTACGAGCAGTACTTC. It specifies CASRRDSSYEQYF.

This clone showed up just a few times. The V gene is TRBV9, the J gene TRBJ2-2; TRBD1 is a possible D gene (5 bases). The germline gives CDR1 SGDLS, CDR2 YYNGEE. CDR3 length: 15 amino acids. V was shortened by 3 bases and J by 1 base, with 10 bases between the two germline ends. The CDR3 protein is CASSAGHLNTGELFF. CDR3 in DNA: TGTGCCAGCAGCGCAGGACATTTGAACACCGGGGAGCTGTTTTTT.

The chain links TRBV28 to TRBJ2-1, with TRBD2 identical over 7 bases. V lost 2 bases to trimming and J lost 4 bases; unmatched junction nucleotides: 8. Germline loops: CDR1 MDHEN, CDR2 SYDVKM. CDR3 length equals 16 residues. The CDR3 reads CASSLKWTRWYNEQFF. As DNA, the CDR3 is TGTGCCAGCAGTTTAAAATGGACTAGATGGTACAATGAGCAGTTCTTC.

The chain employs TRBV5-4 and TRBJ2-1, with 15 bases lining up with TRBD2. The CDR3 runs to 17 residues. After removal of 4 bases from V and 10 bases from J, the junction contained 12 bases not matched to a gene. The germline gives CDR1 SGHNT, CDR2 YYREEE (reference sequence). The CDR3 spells CASSTGLAGGVIGEQFF. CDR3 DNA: TGTGCCAGCAGCACGGGACTAGCGGGAGGTGTGATTGGGGAGCAGTTCTTC.

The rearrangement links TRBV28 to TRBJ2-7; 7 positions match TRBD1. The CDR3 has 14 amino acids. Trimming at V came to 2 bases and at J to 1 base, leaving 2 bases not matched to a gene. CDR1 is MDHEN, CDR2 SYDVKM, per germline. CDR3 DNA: TGTGCCAGCAGTTTACAGGGGGATTCCTACGAGCAGTACTTC. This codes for CASSLQGDSYEQYF.

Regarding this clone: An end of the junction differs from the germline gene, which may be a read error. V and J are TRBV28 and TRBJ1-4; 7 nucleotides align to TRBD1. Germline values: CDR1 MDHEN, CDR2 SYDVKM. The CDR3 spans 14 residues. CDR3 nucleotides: TGTGCCAGCAGTAGGGCCGGGACAGCTAAAACTAAATTATTT. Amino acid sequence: CASSRAGTAKTKLF.

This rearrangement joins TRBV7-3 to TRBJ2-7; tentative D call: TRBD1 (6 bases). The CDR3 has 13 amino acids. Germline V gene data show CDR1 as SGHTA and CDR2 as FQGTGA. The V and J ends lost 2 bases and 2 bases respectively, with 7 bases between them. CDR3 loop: CASSLAGAYEQYF. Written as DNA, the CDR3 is TGTGCCAGCAGCTTAGCAGGGGCCTACGAGCAGTACTTC. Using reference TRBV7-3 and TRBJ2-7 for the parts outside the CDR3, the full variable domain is GAGVSQTPSNKVTEKGKYVELRCDPISGHTALYWYRQSLGQGPEFLIYFQGTGAADDSGLPNDRFFAVRPEGSVSTLKIQRTERGDSAVYLCASSLAGAYEQYFGPGTRLTVT.

DNA of the CDR3: TGTGCCAGTAGCCGACAGGGAGGTGCTGATCAGCCCCAGCATTTT. Encoded protein: CASSRQGGADQPQHF. The chain employs TRBV19 and TRBJ1-5; TRBD1 aligns across 7 bases. CDR3 length: 15 amino acids. Losses at the gene ends were 6 bases for V and 5 bases for J; bases not matched to a gene: 10. The germline gives CDR1 LNHDA, CDR2 SQIVND (reference sequence).

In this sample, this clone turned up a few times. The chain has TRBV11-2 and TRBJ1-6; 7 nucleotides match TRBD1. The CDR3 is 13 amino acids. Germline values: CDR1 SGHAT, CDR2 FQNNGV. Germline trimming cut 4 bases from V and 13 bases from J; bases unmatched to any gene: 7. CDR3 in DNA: TGTGCCAGCAGCTCACTTGCGGGACAGCCCCTCCACTTT. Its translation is CASSSLAGQPLHF.

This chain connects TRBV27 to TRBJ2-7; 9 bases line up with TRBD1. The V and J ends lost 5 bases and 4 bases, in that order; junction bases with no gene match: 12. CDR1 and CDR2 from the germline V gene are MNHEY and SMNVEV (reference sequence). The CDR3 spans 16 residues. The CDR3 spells CASSKKPGQGMYEQYF. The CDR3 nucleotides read TGTGCCAGCAGTAAAAAACCGGGACAGGGAATGTACGAGCAGTACTTC.

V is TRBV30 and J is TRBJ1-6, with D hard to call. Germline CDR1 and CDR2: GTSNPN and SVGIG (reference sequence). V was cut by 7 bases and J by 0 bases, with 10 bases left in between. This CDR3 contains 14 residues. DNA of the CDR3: TGTGCCTCCCCGGGGAGCTCCTATAATTCACCCCTCCACTTT. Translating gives CASPGSSYNSPLHF.

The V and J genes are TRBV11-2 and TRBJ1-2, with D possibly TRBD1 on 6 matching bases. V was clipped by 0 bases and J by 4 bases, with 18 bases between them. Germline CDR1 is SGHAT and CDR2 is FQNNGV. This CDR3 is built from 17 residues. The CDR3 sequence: CASSLDPITGGPYGYTF. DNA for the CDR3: TGTGCCAGCAGCTTAGATCCAATAACGGGGGGGCCCTATGGCTACACCTTC.

The CDR3 sequence: CASSWGRWGIGEKLFF. The CDR3 coding sequence is TGCGCCAGCAGCTGGGGGCGTTGGGGCATTGGTGAAAAACTGTTTTTT. J is TRBJ1-4 and V is TRBV5-1; D is perhaps TRBD1 (6 bases). The CDR3 is made up of 16 amino acids. V lost 3 bases, J lost 7 bases, and 19 bases lay in between. Per the germline V gene, CDR1 is SGHRS and CDR2 is YFSETQ.